One and the same sample provided the 22 T cell receptor beta chains below, sequenced in a study of cytomegalovirus exposure and HLA in healthy donors. PCR primers comprised 60 Vbeta and 13 Jbeta primers. Libraries were prepared by immunoSEQ multiplex PCR; TCRdb keeps only in-frame clonotypes and omits some of them. This sample yields 200,000 to 250,000 clones, of which roughly four fifths are seen a single time; approximately 0.5% belongs to the top ten. Input material: PBMCs. The receptors come from a woman in her thirties or forties in good health and CMV-seronegative.

This clone was detected only a few times. V gene TRBV7-2 combines with J gene TRBJ1-6, with D perhaps TRBD1 (6 bases). The germline V gene encodes CDR1 SGHTA and CDR2 FQGNSA. The CDR3 length is 15 residues. V lost 5 bases and J 7 bases, leaving 15 bases between the germline ends. The DNA for the CDR3 is TGTGCCAGCAGCGGGGGGGCAGGGGACAATTCACCCCTCCACTTT. This encodes CASSGGAGDNSPLHF.

The V call is TRBV18, the J call TRBJ2-7, with 8 bases identical to TRBD2. The CDR3 has 16 amino acids. Germline loops: CDR1 KGHSH, CDR2 LQKENI. V shed 0 bases, J shed 2 bases, and the junction held 6 bases outside the gene matches. The chain's CDR3 is CASSPPSGGVTYEQYF. CDR3 DNA sequence: TGTGCCAGCTCACCACCTTCCGGGGGGGTAACCTACGAGCAGTACTTC.

This clone has just a few counts. V gene TRBV9 combines with J gene TRBJ2-7, with D perhaps matching TRBD2 (5 bases). V was cut by 2 bases and J by 4 bases, with 16 bases left in between. In germline, CDR1 is SGDLS, CDR2 YYNGEE. The CDR3 consists of 15 residues. The CDR3, as DNA: TGTGCCAGCAGCGTTGCCGGGGATTCCCCGTACGAGCAGTACTTC. Amino acids: CASSVAGDSPYEQYF.

This clone was found a few times. The chain recombines TRBV4-1 with TRBJ2-1; no clear D gene. The germline V gene has CDR1 MGHRA and CDR2 YSYEKL. The CDR3 is made up of 15 amino acids. V was clipped by 0 bases and J by 6 bases, with 12 bases between them. CDR3 region: CASSQDRGVGNEQFF. Here the CDR3 DNA reads TGCGCCAGCAGCCAAGATCGAGGCGTAGGCAATGAGCAGTTCTTC.

This clone was seen a handful of times. The chain combines TRBV7-9 with TRBJ1-3, with D unresolved. Germline-derived CDR1 and CDR2 are SEHNR and FQNEAQ (reference sequence). The CDR3 runs to 14 residues. The V end lost 5 bases, the J end lost 1 base, and 9 bases lay between the germline ends. The CDR3 nucleotides read TGTGCCAGCAGCCGACGGGTTTCTGGAAACACCATATATTTT. Translated, it gives CASSRRVSGNTIYF.

The rearrangement links TRBV4-2 to TRBJ2-3, with 7 bases that match TRBD1. V lost 1 base to trimming and J lost 3 bases; unmatched junction nucleotides: 10. This CDR3 region has 17 residues. The germline V gene has CDR1 LGHNA and CDR2 YNFKEQ. CDR3 nucleotide sequence: TGTGCCAGCAGCCAAGTTATCCGGGACAGCGAAACAGATACGCAGTATTTT. Translating gives CASSQVIRDSETDTQYF.

The chain links TRBV18 to TRBJ1-1, with D maybe TRBD1 (5 bases). V dropped 4 bases and J dropped 3 bases, with 18 bases sitting between them. The CDR3 length is 16 residues. Germline lookup yields CDR1 KGHSH and CDR2 LQKENI. The CDR3 loop is CASSRQPGKPDTEAFF. CDR3 bases: TGTGCCAGCTCACGACAGCCGGGCAAGCCCGACACTGAAGCTTTCTTT.

This clone showed up just once. The chain combines TRBV5-1 with TRBJ2-1, with D possibly TRBD1 on 5 matching bases. The CDR3 contains 19 residues. Trimming shortened V by 4 bases and J by 1 base, and 24 bases separated the two germline ends. Germline assignment: CDR1 SGHRS and CDR2 YFSETQ. The CDR3 bases are TGCGCCAGCAGCCCCCTTGTTATGTGGGGCTCTAGTTCCTACAATGAGCAGTTCTTC. It specifies CASSPLVMWGSSSYNEQFF.

With respect to this clone: A junction boundary mismatches the germline segment, possibly from a read error. The V and J genes are TRBV7-7 and TRBJ2-5; TRBD1 agrees at 10 bases. Germline V CDR1 and CDR2: SSHAT, FNYEAQ (reference sequence). The CDR3 sequence is 16 residues long. CDR3 in DNA: TGTGCTAGCAGCACCTCCGGGACAGGGGTTGAAGAGACCCAGTACTTC. Translated, it gives CASSTSGTGVEETQYF.

The sample holds one count of this clone. This sequence joins TRBV2 and TRBJ2-4, with TRBD2 matching over 11 bases. Trimming at V came to 6 bases and at J to 0 bases, leaving 10 bases not matched to a gene. Germline-derived CDR1 and CDR2 are SNHLY and FYNNEI. There are 18 residues in the CDR3. The CDR3 nucleotides are TGTGCCAGCAGGGACCTTTTGGGACTAGCGGTAGCCAAAAACATTCAGTACTTC. This gives the protein CASRDLLGLAVAKNIQYF.

CDR3 region: CAWSVPRLVGGTGELFF. CDR3 bases: TGTGCCTGGAGTGTACCCAGGCTAGTCGGGGGTACCGGGGAGCTGTTTTTT. V is TRBV30 and J is TRBJ2-2; TRBD2 is a possible D gene (6 bases). The CDR3 has 17 amino acids. The ends were cut back, 0 bases at V and 5 bases at J, with 19 bases in the middle. Per the germline V gene, CDR1 is GTSNPN and CDR2 is SVGIG (reference sequence).

In nucleotides, the CDR3 is TGTGCCAGCAGCCAACGACAGGGGACCAACACCGGGGAGCTGTTTTTT. This gives the protein CASSQRQGTNTGELFF. The chain combines TRBV4-2 with TRBJ2-2, with 8 bases lining up with TRBD1. The length of the CDR3 is 16 residues. V trimming: 2 bases; J trimming: 2 bases; junction bases outside the gene matches: 4. From germline, CDR1 is LGHNA and CDR2 YNFKEQ.

This chain connects TRBV6-6 to TRBJ2-7; the match to TRBD1 covers 9 bases. Germline CDR1 reads MNHNY; CDR2 reads SVGAGI (reference sequence). The CDR3 has 14 residues. With V trimmed by 6 bases and J by 3 bases, 6 bases remained unmatched. CDR3 loop: CASRDSGQGYEQYF. The CDR3 DNA is TGTGCCAGCAGGGACTCGGGACAGGGCTACGAGCAGTACTTC.

The chain has TRBV7-6 and TRBJ2-5, with 7 bases identical to TRBD2. V dropped 0 bases and J dropped 0; count of bases not matched to a gene: 4. CDR1 and CDR2 from the germline V gene are SGHVS and FNYEAQ. CDR3 length: 16 residues. The CDR3 DNA reads as TGTGCCAGCAGCTTAGCTCCGGGGAGGGACCAAGAGACCCAGTACTTC. Residues: CASSLAPGRDQETQYF.

The genes are TRBV7-2 and TRBJ2-3; 8 nucleotides agree with TRBD2. CDR1 is SGHTA and CDR2 is FQGNSA in the germline V gene. The CDR3 sequence is 16 residues long. Losses at the gene ends were 3 bases for V and 0 bases for J; bases not matched to a gene: 5. This chain's CDR3 is CASSLASGYSTDTQYF. In DNA form, the CDR3 reads TGTGCCAGCAGCTTGGCTAGCGGGTATAGCACAGATACGCAGTATTTT.

This clone has more than one count but fewer than ten. The CDR3 DNA is TGTGCCAGCAGTGAACAGGGGGTTAATGAAAAACTGTTTTTT. It encodes CASSEQGVNEKLFF. The chain combines TRBV6-5 with TRBJ1-4; the match to TRBD1 covers 8 bases. Per germline, CDR1 MNHEY and CDR2 SVGAGI. CDR3 length: 14 residues. The ends lost 5 bases at V and 4 bases at J; junction bases unmatched: 3.

The chain uses TRBV7-9 and TRBJ2-7; maybe TRBD2 (6 bases). Per germline, CDR1 SEHNR and CDR2 FQNEAQ (reference sequence). The CDR3 has 17 amino acids. V gave up 0 bases and J gave up 2 bases, with 17 bases separating them. CDR3 residues: CASSLADPPRGAYEQYF. Written as DNA, the CDR3 is TGTGCCAGCAGCTTAGCGGATCCCCCGCGGGGTGCCTACGAGCAGTACTTC.

The V and J genes are TRBV9 and TRBJ2-3; D is unresolved. This CDR3 region has 15 residues. Germline assignment: CDR1 SGDLS and CDR2 YYNGEE. V lost 4 bases to trimming and J lost 4 bases, with 16 bases between them. The CDR3 loop reads CASSNLSVGSDTQYF. The CDR3 region has the DNA TGTGCCAGCAGCAACCTAAGCGTCGGCTCAGATACGCAGTATTTT.

The rearrangement uses TRBV14 and TRBJ1-2; no clear D. Trimming removed 1 base at V and 11 bases at J, with 11 bases between. The CDR3 has 12 residues. Germline CDR1 and CDR2: SGHDN and FVKESK. CDR3 sequence (DNA): TGTGCCAGCAGCCAAGTGGGATGGAGGTACACCTTC. The encoded protein is CASSQVGWRYTF. The variable domain in full, completed from reference TRBV14 and TRBJ1-2, reads EAGVTQFPSHSVIEKGQTVTLRCDPISGHDNLYWYRRVMGKEIKFLLHFVKESKQDESGMPNNRFLAERTGGTYSTLKVQPAELEDSGVYFCASSQVGWRYTFGSGTRLTVV.

The rearrangement uses TRBV7-6 and TRBJ1-1; TRBD1 might be the D (6 bases). The ends were cut back, 2 bases at V and 4 bases at J, with 11 bases in the middle. The germline CDR1 and CDR2 sequences are SGHVS and FNYEAQ. The CDR3 is made up of 14 amino acids. The CDR3 region is CASSLQGRGTEAFF. DNA for the CDR3: TGTGCCAGCAGCTTACAGGGCAGGGGCACTGAAGCTTTCTTT. The variable domain in full, completed from reference TRBV7-6 and TRBJ1-1, reads GAGVSQSPRYKVTKRGQDVALRCDPISGHVSLYWYRQALGQGPEFLTYFNYEAQQDKSGLPNDRFSAERPEGSISTLTIQRTEQRDSAMYRCASSLQGRGTEAFFGQGTRLTVV.

The chain recombines TRBV28 with TRBJ2-1; 7 nucleotides match TRBD2. Germline values: CDR1 MDHEN, CDR2 SYDVKM. CDR3 length equals 13 residues. Trimming cost V 5 bases and J 9 bases; bases outside gene matches: 7. DNA of the CDR3: TGTGCCAGCAGTCTCTCGGGGGGATTTGAGCAGTTCTTC. Protein: CASSLSGGFEQFF.

The chain is built from TRBV28 and TRBJ1-6; D possibly corresponds to TRBD1 (6 bases). The V gene's germline CDR1 is MDHEN and CDR2 SYDVKM. CDR3 length equals 12 residues. The V gene lost 8 bases and the J gene lost 10 bases, with 12 bases spanning the gap. CDR3 sequence (DNA): TGTGCCAGCGGGGGCAGGGAGTCACCCCTCCACTTT. Amino acids: CASGGRESPLHF. The whole variable domain, filled in from reference TRBV28 and TRBJ1-6, reads DVKVTQSSRYLVKRTGEKVFLECVQDMDHENMFWYRQDPGLGLRLIYFSYDVKMKEKGDIPEGYSVSREKKERFSLILESASTNQTSMYLCASGGRESPLHFGNGTRLTVT.